A selection of T cell receptor beta chains follows, all from one sample in a study of shared clonotypes between healthy human individuals. Generated by immunoSEQ multiplex PCR, the TCRdb table keeps only in-frame clones and is missing some. In the table there are about 2 million clones, 95% of which are singletons. Sequencing input: naive CD4+ T cells sorted from blood. The origin of the receptors is a man aged 18 to 30 in good health. CDR3s include the opening cysteine and the closing phenylalanine or tryptophan. A D gene is named only where the DNA matches it firmly. Clone size is not always given. Where it is, it says once, few, many or a class for expanded clones.

j_call	v_call	d_call	clone_size	cdr3_length	cdr3_nt	cdr3_aa
TRBJ2-7	TRBV14	TRBD2	-	15	TGTGCCAGCAGCCCGAGGACTAGTGGATCCTACGAGCAGTACTTC	CASSPRTSGSYEQYF
TRBJ2-7	TRBV28	TRBD2	once	16	TGTGCCAGCAGTCCGTTAGCGGGGGAGAGCTCCTACGAGCAGTACTTC	CASSPLAGESSYEQYF
TRBJ2-1	TRBV5-1	-	-	16	TGCGCCAGCAGCTTGGCCGAGTCTAGCTCCTACAATGAGCAGTTCTTC	CASSLAESSSYNEQFF
TRBJ1-1	TRBV5-1	-	once	14	TGCGCCAGCAGCTTGCCGGGCGTGAACACTGAAGCTTTCTTT	CASSLPGVNTEAFF
TRBJ2-5	TRBV7-7	TRBD2	once	13	TGTGCTGTTGGGAGGGAGGCCATTGAGACCCAGTACTTC	CAVGREAIETQYF
TRBJ2-4	TRBV10-3	-	-	16	TGTGCCATCAGTGTGATGCCGCGTCCAGCCAAAAACATTCAGTACTTC	CAISVMPRPAKNIQYF
TRBJ2-1	TRBV5-1	TRBD2	-	16	TGCGCCAGCAGCTTGGATCCTAGCGGGAATATCAATGAGCAGTTCTTC	CASSLDPSGNINEQFF
TRBJ2-3	TRBV2	-	-	12	TGTGCCAGCAGTGATGAGCCTTGGGGGCAGTATTTT	CASSDEPWGQYF
TRBJ1-1	TRBV4-1	-	-	17	TGCGCCAGCAGCCAAGAAAATAAGACGGCGGTGAACACTGAAGCTTTCTTT	CASSQENKTAVNTEAFF
TRBJ2-1	TRBV7-2	TRBD2	-	17	TGTGCCAGCAGCTTAGCCGCTAGCGGAAACTCCTACAATGAGCAGTTCTTC	CASSLAASGNSYNEQFF
TRBJ2-3	TRBV9	-	-	15	TGTGCCAGCAGCGTAGTGGCAGGGGGGGCAGATACGCAGTATTTT	CASSVVAGGADTQYF
TRBJ2-7	TRBV19	-	-	13	TGTGCCAGTAGTATAGGGCAGCCCTACGAGCAGTACTTC	CASSIGQPYEQYF
TRBJ1-2	TRBV10-3	TRBD1	-	15	TGTGCCATCAGTGAATCGGGACAGGGGTCTGTAGGCTACACCTTC	CAISESGQGSVGYTF
TRBJ2-5	TRBV28	-	-	12	TGTGCCAGCAGCAGGCAGCAAGAGACCCAGTACTTC	CASSRQQETQYF
TRBJ2-7	TRBV7-9	TRBD2	-	15	TGTGCCAGCAGCCCCCCACTAGCGGGGTTCCACGAGCAGTACTTC	CASSPPLAGFHEQYF
TRBJ2-1	TRBV7-2	TRBD2	-	17	TGTGCCAGCAGCTTAGCGGTACTAGCGGTCCAAAGGGATGAGCAGTTCTTC	CASSLAVLAVQRDEQFF
TRBJ1-5	TRBV6-1	-	-	13	TGTGCCAGCAGTGAAGCGGGGCCCCAGCCCCAGCATTTT	CASSEAGPQPQHF
TRBJ1-3	TRBV9	-	-	14	TGTGCCAGCAGCGTGGGGCGAGACGGTAACACCATATATTTT	CASSVGRDGNTIYF
TRBJ2-5	TRBV18	TRBD2	-	16	TGTGCCAGCTCCCCAACAGCGGGGGGGAGGCAAGAGACCCAGTACTTC	CASSPTAGGRQETQYF
TRBJ1-5	TRBV2	-	-	15	TGTGCCAGCACGCGGGGACTCAGTAACAATCAGCCCCAGCATTTT	CASTRGLSNNQPQHF
TRBJ2-3	TRBV29-1	TRBD2	-	16	TGCAGCGCTAAAGCGGGGGGCCTCCTGGCCACAGATACGCAGTATTTT	CSAKAGGLLATDTQYF
TRBJ2-7	TRBV4-1	-	-	14	TGCGCCAGCAGCTTCCTTGGCAACTCCTACGAGCAGTACTTC	CASSFLGNSYEQYF
TRBJ1-2	TRBV29-1	-	few	12	TGCAGCGTTGAAGGACCGCGCTATGGCTACACCTTC	CSVEGPRYGYTF
TRBJ2-2	TRBV11-2	-	-	15	TGTGCCAGCAGCTTCCTACTAGATAACACCGGGGAGCTGTTTTTT	CASSFLLDNTGELFF
TRBJ2-2	TRBV9	-	-	17	TGTGCCAGCAGCCTTTCCGAGGGGAGGTTGAACACCGGGGAGCTGTTTTTT	CASSLSEGRLNTGELFF
TRBJ2-7	TRBV5-1	TRBD1	-	15	TGCGCCAGCAGCTTGGATGGGACAGGGAATTTCGAGCAGTACTTC	CASSLDGTGNFEQYF
TRBJ2-4	TRBV5-1	-	-	14	TGCGCCAGCAGGGTTAGCGATGGCAAAAACATTCAGTACTTC	CASRVSDGKNIQYF
TRBJ2-4	TRBV30	TRBD1	-	16	TGTGCCTGGAGTGAGACAGGGGGCGCCCCCAAAAACATTCAGTACTTC	CAWSETGGAPKNIQYF
TRBJ2-3	TRBV5-1	TRBD1	-	15	TGCGCCAGCCGAAACCCGACAGGGGGCATAGATACGCAGTATTTT	CASRNPTGGIDTQYF
TRBJ1-1	TRBV19	TRBD1	-	16	TGTGCCAGTAGTATCCCCACAGGGGGCGGAAACACTGAAGCTTTCTTT	CASSIPTGGGNTEAFF
TRBJ2-2	TRBV10-3	TRBD2	-	17	TGTGCCATCAGTGAGTTAGCGGGAGGCTATAACACCGGGGAGCTGTTTTTT	CAISELAGGYNTGELFF
TRBJ2-3	TRBV7-2	TRBD2	-	18	TGTGCCAGCAGCTTAGTAGGGACTAGCCTGTTGGGGCAAGATACGCAGTATTTT	CASSLVGTSLLGQDTQYF
TRBJ1-1	TRBV6-5	-	-	15	TGTGCCAGCACCAGGGGCGGGACAAAGAACACTGAAGCTTTCTTT	CASTRGGTKNTEAFF
TRBJ2-7	TRBV10-3	TRBD2	-	12	TGTGCCATCAGCGGGAGGCCCTACGAGCAGTACTTC	CAISGRPYEQYF
TRBJ1-4	TRBV5-1	-	-	15	TGCGCCAGCAGCTTGGACCCGGACGTAGGAAAAATAATGTTTTTT	CASSLDPDVGKIMFF
TRBJ1-1	TRBV6-5	-	-	13	TGTGCCAGCAGTTCGGGGGGAAGGTCTGAAGCTTTCTTT	CASSSGGRSEAFF
TRBJ2-7	TRBV10-1	TRBD1	-	13	TGCGCCAGCAGTCGGGACAGGGGAGGCGAGCAGTACTTC	CASSRDRGGEQYF
TRBJ2-7	TRBV6-5	TRBD1	-	12	TGTGCCAGCAGCCGACAGGGGAACGAGCAGTACTTC	CASSRQGNEQYF
TRBJ1-4	TRBV7-2	TRBD1	-	15	TGTGCCAGCAGCTTAGGAAACAGGGGGAATGAAAAACTGTTTTTT	CASSLGNRGNEKLFF
TRBJ2-3	TRBV9	TRBD1	-	16	TGTGCCAGCAGCGTAGTGGCAGGGGGCGGCACAGATACGCAGTATTTT	CASSVVAGGGTDTQYF
TRBJ1-5	TRBV6-1	-	-	13	TGTGCCACCGCCCCGTCATTCTATCAGCCCCAGCATTTT	CATAPSFYQPQHF
TRBJ2-5	TRBV10-3	TRBD2	-	15	TGTGCCATCAGCCCGGGACTAGCGGAGGTGGAGACCCAGTACTTC	CAISPGLAEVETQYF
TRBJ2-3	TRBV5-1	-	-	16	TGCGCCAGCAGCGCCGCCGGACAGCTCCGAACAGATACGCAGTATTTT	CASSAAGQLRTDTQYF
TRBJ2-2	TRBV2	-	-	14	TGTGCCAGCAGTGGCAACACGCTCACCGGGGAGCTGTTTTTT	CASSGNTLTGELFF
TRBJ2-2	TRBV6-1	-	-	15	TGTGCCAGCAGTCGAGGAGGTATAAGGGCCGGGGAGCTGTTTTTT	CASSRGGIRAGELFF
TRBJ2-7	TRBV2	TRBD2	-	13	TGTGCCAGAGGACTAGCCCGAGGCTACGAGCAGTACTTC	CARGLARGYEQYF